Listed here are 11 T cell receptor beta chains from one sample, sequenced in a study of blood T cell repertoires in COVID-19. Produced via immunoSEQ multiplex PCR; TCRdb's table is partial and in-frame only. This table holds 160,000 or so clones, around 83% found once. Specimen: peripheral blood. These receptors were taken from a human donor in a cohort sampled during active COVID-19.

The chain is built from TRBV3-1 (or the pseudogene TRBV3-2) and TRBJ1-1; D possibly corresponds to TRBD1 (5 bases). V was cut by 7 bases and J by 4 bases, with 13 bases left in between. Germline values: CDR1 LGHDT, CDR2 YNNKEL (reference sequence). This CDR3 comprises 13 residues. The CDR3 loop is CASMAGRGTEAFF. CDR3 bases: TGTGCCAGCATGGCGGGGAGGGGCACTGAAGCTTTCTTT.

The chain carries TRBV7-3 and TRBJ2-4; 13 nucleotides agree with TRBD2. Unmatched junction bases numbered 2, after V lost 5 bases and J lost 4 bases. The length of the CDR3 is 15 residues. Germline V lookup: CDR1 SGHTA, CDR2 FQGTGA. CDR3 amino acids: CASSQLAGGKNIQYF. The DNA of the CDR3 is TGTGCCAGCAGCCAACTAGCGGGAGGGAAAAACATTCAGTACTTC. The complete variable domain, with remaining parts taken from reference TRBV7-3 and TRBJ2-4, reads GAGVSQTPSNKVTEKGKYVELRCDPISGHTALYWYRQSLGQGPEFLIYFQGTGAADDSGLPNDRFFAVRPEGSVSTLKIQRTERGDSAVYLCASSQLAGGKNIQYFGAGTRLSVL.

CDR3 in amino acids: CASRPSTGGTEAFF. Written as DNA, the CDR3 is TGTGCCAGCAGGCCTAGTACAGGGGGGACTGAAGCTTTCTTT. V usage is TRBV6-6 and J usage is TRBJ1-1; 8 bases are shared with TRBD1. V was clipped by 6 bases and J by 5 bases; unmatched bases: 8. Germline V CDR1 and CDR2: MNHNY, SVGAGI (reference sequence). The CDR3 has 14 amino acids.

This sequence joins TRBV2 and TRBJ1-5; the D is unclear. Germline-derived CDR1 and CDR2 are SNHLY and FYNNEI. This CDR3 is 13 amino acids long. Trimming removed 1 base from V and 10 bases from J, with 11 bases in between. The CDR3 spells CASSEGAAGPQHF. The CDR3, as DNA: TGTGCCAGCAGTGAAGGGGCCGCCGGACCCCAGCATTTT.

The rearrangement uses TRBV6-2 or TRBV6-3 and TRBJ2-7, with 7 bases fitting TRBD2. From germline, CDR1 is MNHEY and CDR2 SVGEGT. The CDR3 loop spans 15 amino acids. V shed 0 bases and J 8 bases; nucleotides not matched to a gene: 10. The CDR3 region has the DNA TGTGCCAGCAGTTACTCAAGCGGGGCCCCTATAAAGCAGTACTTC. This gives the protein CASSYSSGAPIKQYF.

V usage is TRBV2 and J usage is TRBJ1-6; 7 bases are shared with TRBD1. The junction had 1 base not matched to a gene; V was cut back by 4 bases and J by 4 bases. Germline values: CDR1 SNHLY, CDR2 FYNNEI. The CDR3 is made up of 14 amino acids. The CDR3 nucleotides are TGTGCCAGCAGTGTGACAGGGTATAATTCACCCCTCCACTTT. Residues: CASSVTGYNSPLHF.

V is TRBV7-6 and J is TRBJ2-1, with D possibly TRBD1 on 5 matching bases. Per the germline V gene, CDR1 is SGHVS and CDR2 is FNYEAQ. The CDR3 is 15 residues long. V was cut by 3 bases and J by 6 bases, with 15 bases left in between. DNA for the CDR3: TGTGCCAGCAGCTTTAGGGCAGGGCTTTTCAATGAGCAGTTCTTC. Translated: CASSFRAGLFNEQFF.

The gene calls are TRBV5-4 and TRBJ2-7; 8 bases line up with TRBD2. Germline values: CDR1 SGHNT, CDR2 YYREEE (reference sequence). This CDR3 has 17 amino acids. V shed 2 bases and J 0 bases; nucleotides not matched to a gene: 10. The CDR3 protein is CASSLPTAGGPSYEQYF. The CDR3 DNA reads TGTGCCAGCAGCTTACCCACCGCGGGGGGACCCTCCTACGAGCAGTACTTC.

V usage is TRBV18 and J usage is TRBJ1-2; D is ambiguous. The germline V gene has CDR1 KGHSH and CDR2 LQKENI. V was cut by 2 bases and J by 2 bases, with 12 bases left in between. The CDR3 totals 15 residues. The CDR3 region has the DNA TGTGCCAGCTCACCAAAGCCCGCCGAAAACTATGGCTACACCTTC. Translation: CASSPKPAENYGYTF.

The chain combines TRBV9 with TRBJ2-3, with 13 bases matching TRBD2. Trimming removed 2 bases from V and 6 bases from J; junction bases left unmatched: 3. Germline assignment: CDR1 SGDLS and CDR2 YYNGEE. CDR3 length equals 15 residues. The CDR3 sequence is CASSVGLAGEDTQYF. In DNA, the CDR3 is TGTGCCAGCAGCGTCGGACTAGCGGGAGAGGATACGCAGTATTTT.

The V and J genes are TRBV28 and TRBJ2-7; D may be TRBD1 (5 bases). This CDR3 region has 14 residues. Germline V CDR1 and CDR2: MDHEN, SYDVKM. Deletions cut 5 bases from V and 0 bases from J, with 11 bases between. DNA of the CDR3: TGTGCCAGCAGTCCCTCGACAGTCTCCTACGAGCAGTACTTC. This gives the protein CASSPSTVSYEQYF.